This note documents a single T cell receptor beta chain sequence. The antigen is unknown. This record comes from a study of T-cell memory formation after mild COVID-19. Using constant-segment primers, 5'RACE produced TCR alpha and TCR beta cDNA libraries carrying sample barcodes and UMIs. TCRdb recomputed calls from the 5' RACE reads with MiXCR, one row per CDR3 protein. The table shows about 140,000 distinct CDR3 sequences, with 13% to 15% occurring only once. V lost 4 bases and J lost 2, with 9 bases in between. The CDR3 consists of 13 residues. Looked up from germline, CDR1 is SGHRS and CDR2 is YFSETQ. Study results and limitations: Largely, contracting CD4+ clones fell within CM and EM, and contracting CD8+ clones within EMRA. Day 15 to 85 contracting clones showed balanced CD4/CD8; later expanders leaned CD4+. The finding that pre-infection memory included some responding clones suggested that cross-reactive memory joined.

This clonotype was obtained from an adult woman who had mild COVID-19 (a few samples of this study predate the infection). Cell type and time point are not known. This rearrangement joins TRBV5-1 to TRBJ1-1; no clear D. Sequences were obtained from PBMCs or a T cell subset sorted from them (not recorded which). The DNA of the CDR3 is TGCGCCAGCAGCGTAACAACAAACACTGAAGCTTTCTTT. Its protein is CASSVTTNTEAFF.